This T cell receptor (beta chain) is from a study of T cell repertoires in cytomegalovirus infection. Study overall: Public TCR beta signatures marked donors with CMV infection and the matching HLA.

For this clonotype: What it binds is not known.

TCRdb called the reads again in MiXCR, with one record for every CDR3 protein. This sample has 510,000 or so distinct CDR3 sequences; 26% occur once, and the top ten carry under 15%. Overall study results and limits: Cumulative frequency of public TCR beta families picked out carriers of CMV plus the relevant HLA. There were HLA-C-restricted CMV-specific TCR beta clonotypes dominating the ex vivo response.

The J segment lost 1 base and the V segment lost 2 bases, leaving 20 bases of the junction unmatched. The CDR3 runs 21 residues. The TCR originated in a human donor in good health (CMV status not recorded). Some clones in this sample may be carry-over from other donors' samples. The chain employs TRBV7-1 and TRBJ2-1; 7 bases agree with TRBD2. Being an ORF, TRBV7-1 has a function that is uncertain. The material sequenced was PBMCs. CDR3 sequence reads: CASSSRRPTSPSSRSYNEQFF. CDR3 coding DNA: TGTGCCAGCAGCTCACGCCGCCCGACTAGCCCCTCATCAAGGTCCTACAATGAGCAGTTCTTC.